This T cell receptor (beta chain) derives from a study of shared clonotypes between healthy human individuals. Across the whole study: With ages of 18 to 49, the donors were two women and a few men. Points from the study as a whole: In general, naive subsets displayed greater estimated richness than memory subsets did. Between a few donors, naive CD4 clonotypes were shared at a level of around 4.9%.

J gave up 3 bases and V 5 bases, and 7 bases lay outside the gene matches. In germline, CDR1 is SGHRS, CDR2 YFSETQ. This CDR3 is 14 amino acids long. Here immunoSEQ multiplex PCR was the method, and the copy in TCRdb shows in-frame clones only, minus some. The sample contains under 350,000 clones, around 87% of which appear only once. CD45RO+ cells went into CD8 memory alongside CCR7-negative CD45RA+ TemRA cells. As regards this clone: Its target is unknown.

The material sequenced was memory CD8+ T cells sorted from blood. This sample's subset: CD45RO+ cells pooled with CCR7-negative TemRA cells. The J gene is TRBJ2-7, the V gene TRBV5-1; TRBD1 agrees at 8 bases. The receptor's source is a man aged 18 to 30 in good health. The CDR3 protein is CASSYPGQDYEQYF. CDR3 in DNA: TGCGCCAGCAGTTATCCGGGACAGGACTACGAGCAGTACTTC.